This is a list of T cell receptor beta chains from one sample in a study of OX40 agonist ivuxolimab in advanced cancers. TCRdb's table, derived via immunoSEQ multiplex PCR, lists solely in-frame clones and lacks some. This sample has 30,000 to 45,000 clones, with roughly 80% found just once. The sample was CD4+ or CD8+ T cells sorted from blood, taken in a trial of the OX40 agonist ivuxolimab. Source of these receptors: an adult with an advanced solid tumor such as melanoma, head and neck, liver or kidney cancer. CDR3s include the opening cysteine and the closing phenylalanine or tryptophan. A D gene is named only where the DNA matches it firmly. Clone size is shown for a subset of rows, as once, few, many or a class of expanded clone.

j_call,d_call,clone_size,v_call,cdr3_nt,cdr3_aa
TRBJ1-2,TRBD1,-,TRBV15,TGTGCCACCAGCAGAGGTTCGGGACAGGCCTACTATGGCTACACCTTC,CATSRGSGQAYYGYTF
TRBJ2-3,-,-,TRBV5-1,TGCGCCAGCAGCTTGGCCAGAGGGAGCACAGATACGCAGTATTTT,CASSLARGSTDTQYF
TRBJ2-5,-,-,TRBV4-1,TGCGCCAGCAGCCAAGATCCGGGGGCCGGTTTGGTGACCCAGTACTTC,CASSQDPGAGLVTQYF
TRBJ2-3,TRBD2,few,TRBV19,TGTGCCAGTAGTGCATCGACTAGCGGGGGCACAGATACGCAGTATTTT,CASSASTSGGTDTQYF
TRBJ1-5,-,-,TRBV27,TGTGCCAGCAGTTTCGCGGGGGGCAGCTATCAGCCCCAGCATTTT,CASSFAGGSYQPQHF
TRBJ1-3,-,-,TRBV6-6,TGTGCCAGCAGTTACTCGCCGGGATCTGGAAACACCATATATTTT,CASSYSPGSGNTIYF
TRBJ1-2,-,-,TRBV7-2,TGTGCCAGCAGCTTAACGGTGTCGACAGGTAGCAATTCAAACTATGGCTACACCTTC,CASSLTVSTGSNSNYGYTF
TRBJ1-3,TRBD1,-,TRBV30,TGTGCCTGGAGTGTACCCAGGGGGGACACCATATATTTT,CAWSVPRGDTIYF
TRBJ1-4,TRBD1,-,TRBV5-8,TGTGCCAGCAGCCGGGGACAGGGAAGGGCTAATGAAAAACTGTTTTTT,CASSRGQGRANEKLFF
TRBJ1-3,-,-,TRBV11-2,TGTGCCAGCAGCTCCACCCGGAACACCATATATTTT,CASSSTRNTIYF
TRBJ2-1,TRBD2,-,TRBV5-1,TGCGCCAGCAGCCCCCGGGGGGGGAATGAGCAGTTCTTC,CASSPRGGNEQFF
TRBJ1-4,TRBD1,few,TRBV19,TGTGCCAGTAGTCCGTTGGGACAGGGAGGCGAAAAACTGTTTTTT,CASSPLGQGGEKLFF
TRBJ2-3,-,-,TRBV7-2,TGTGCCAGCAGCTTCAGGGGCACAGATACGCAGTATTTT,CASSFRGTDTQYF
TRBJ1-5,TRBD1,-,TRBV19,TGTGCCAGTAGTTCCCGGACAGGCGGGGCTGGGCCCCAGCATTTT,CASSSRTGGAGPQHF
TRBJ2-3,-,-,TRBV11-2,TGTGCCAGCAGCTTATGGGGGCAGGCGGATACGCAGTATTTT,CASSLWGQADTQYF
TRBJ2-5,-,-,TRBV5-1,TGCGCCAGCAGTGAACAAGAGACCCAGTACTTC,CASSEQETQYF
TRBJ2-6,-,-,TRBV6-1,TGTGCCAGCAGTGAAGCTTCGTTGGCCTTCTCTGGGGCCAACGTCCTGACTTTC,CASSEASLAFSGANVLTF
TRBJ2-2,-,-,TRBV19,TGTGCCAGTAGTTCCAGGGAATACACCGGGGAGCTGTTTTTT,CASSSREYTGELFF
TRBJ2-4,TRBD1,-,TRBV10-2,TGCGCCAGCAGGGACAGGGCGGGGATGTACGCCAAAAACATTCAGTACTTC,CASRDRAGMYAKNIQYF
TRBJ1-3,-,once,TRBV5-1,TGCGCCAGCAGCTCCGGGCGAACTGGAAACACCATATATTTT,CASSSGRTGNTIYF
TRBJ1-5,TRBD1,-,TRBV19,TGTGCCACCGCTAGGACAGGGGGCGGCAATCAGCCCCAGCATTTT,CATARTGGGNQPQHF
TRBJ1-6,-,-,TRBV5-1,TGCGCCAGCAGCTTGGAAATTACAGGGAATAATTCACCCCTCCACTTT,CASSLEITGNNSPLHF
TRBJ2-7,-,-,TRBV6-6,TGTGCCAGCAGTTACGGGCAGGGGCGAACCTACGAGCAGTACTTC,CASSYGQGRTYEQYF
TRBJ1-4,-,-,TRBV19,TGTGCCAGTATCGGGAGGGCCGGGGATGAAAAACTGTTTTTT,CASIGRAGDEKLFF
TRBJ1-1,-,-,TRBV30,TGTGCCTGGAGTGTTGGAGCAGCCACTGAAGCTTTCTTT,CAWSVGAATEAFF
TRBJ2-1,-,-,TRBV5-1,TGCGCCAGCAGCCCCGTTGGGGGGGGCCTATTTTACAATGAGCAGTTCTTC,CASSPVGGGLFYNEQFF
TRBJ1-1,-,-,TRBV9,TGTGCCAGCAGCGTGATGGACGGGAGTGAAGCTTTCTTT,CASSVMDGSEAFF
TRBJ2-7,-,-,TRBV5-1,TGCGCCAGCAGCCAACTTTGGACGGCGGAGGGCATCTACGAGCAGTACTTC,CASSQLWTAEGIYEQYF
TRBJ2-7,TRBD1,once,TRBV7-2,TGTGCCAGCAGCCTGGACAGGGTTGTGGACGAGCAGTACTTC,CASSLDRVVDEQYF
TRBJ1-5,TRBD1,-,TRBV27,TGTGCCAGCAGTCGACCCGACAGGGAGGGGGCTCCCCCTAGCAATCAGCCCCAGCATTTT,CASSRPDREGAPPSNQPQHF
TRBJ2-3,-,-,TRBV9,TGTGCCAGCTCCCGAACCCAGGGTGGGGGGACTAGCACAGATACGCAGTATTTT,CASSRTQGGGTSTDTQYF
TRBJ2-7,TRBD1,few,TRBV10-1,TGCGCCAGCAGTGATTACAGGGGCGAGCAGTACTTC,CASSDYRGEQYF
TRBJ2-2,-,-,TRBV15,TGTGCCACCAGCAGAGATTGGTCGCTTTCCGCGAACACCGGGGAGCTGTTTTTT,CATSRDWSLSANTGELFF
TRBJ1-6,-,-,TRBV7-8,TGTGCCAGCAGCTTGACCGACAGCCTGCATTCACCCCTCCACTTT,CASSLTDSLHSPLHF
TRBJ2-1,-,-,TRBV27,TGTGCCAGCAGGGCTCGCCGACTAGACAATGAGCAGTTCTTC,CASRARRLDNEQFF
TRBJ1-2,-,-,TRBV5-4,TGTGCCAGCAGCCGGGACGGATATTCCTATGGCTACACCTTC,CASSRDGYSYGYTF
TRBJ2-4,-,-,TRBV4-1,TGCGCCAGCAGCCATCAGGTAGGACGGGGGATTGACATTCAGTACTTC,CASSHQVGRGIDIQYF
TRBJ2-1,TRBD2,-,TRBV7-2,TGTGCCAGCAGCTTCGGGCAGCGGGGGGGAATTGAGCAGTTCTTC,CASSFGQRGGIEQFF
TRBJ2-5,TRBD2,-,TRBV5-1,TGCGCCAGCAGCTTTCTTAGCGGGGGGGCCGGGATTGGAGAGACCCAGTACTTC,CASSFLSGGAGIGETQYF
TRBJ2-2,-,-,TRBV14,TGTGCCAGCAGCCGTAGGGGGTCGAACACCGGGGAGCTGTTTTTT,CASSRRGSNTGELFF
TRBJ1-1,-,once,TRBV19,TGTGCCAGTAGAACGGGGTCGAACACTGAAGCTTTCTTT,CASRTGSNTEAFF
TRBJ1-4,-,-,TRBV7-2,TGTGCCAGCAGCCATCAGTACGGGGATGAAAAACTGTTTTTT,CASSHQYGDEKLFF
TRBJ2-5,-,-,TRBV5-1,TGCGCCAGCAGGACTCAAGAGACCCAGTACTTC,CASRTQETQYF
TRBJ1-2,TRBD1,few,TRBV19,TGTGCCAGTAATCCATCCCTTGGACAGGGCCATGGCTACACCTTC,CASNPSLGQGHGYTF
TRBJ2-3,-,-,TRBV7-2,TGTGCCAGCAGCTCTGGACTGCGCGATACGCAGTATTTT,CASSSGLRDTQYF
TRBJ2-5,-,-,TRBV9,TGTGCCAGCAGCGTAGGCTGGGCCGATGAGACCCAGTACTTC,CASSVGWADETQYF
TRBJ2-7,-,-,TRBV4-3,TGCGCCAGCAGCCAAGGAGGGAGGGGGCCCGCGTTCCCGGAAGAGCAGTACTTC,CASSQGGRGPAFPEEQYF
TRBJ2-7,TRBD2,once,TRBV5-4,TGTGCCAGCAGCTTAGGAACTAGCGGTACCTACGAGCAGTACTTC,CASSLGTSGTYEQYF